This passage covers 24 T cell receptor beta chains from one sample sequenced in a study of beta chain features in type 1 diabetes. Study-wide results and caveats: The study found moderately but significantly shorter TCRB CDR3s in all four CD4+ subsets of Type 1 diabetes patients.

Expressed TCRB transcripts were sequenced because the isolated RNA had all been reverse transcribed beforehand. TCRdb's table, derived via immunoSEQ multiplex PCR, lists solely in-frame clones and lacks some. In the table there are tens of thousands of clones, 45% to 50% of which are singletons. No cognate antigen is known for these TCRs. The sequenced material came from central memory CD4+ T cells from blood. Every receptor here comes from a man younger than 40 with type 1 diabetes.

The chain joins TRBV2 to TRBJ1-1; no firm D call. From germline, CDR1 is SNHLY and CDR2 FYNNEI. The CDR3 runs to 13 residues. The V end was cut by 4 bases, the J end by 0 bases, with 6 bases between. The CDR3 nucleotides read TGTGCCAGCAGTGGGCTCTTGAACACTGAAGCTTTCTTT. Residues: CASSGLLNTEAFF.

The chain combines TRBV30 with TRBJ2-5; D is undetermined. Trimming left V 0 bases short and J 1 base short, with 9 bases between. Germline CDR1 GTSNPN, CDR2 SVGIG (reference sequence). The CDR3 is 14 amino acids. The DNA of the CDR3 is TGTGCCTGGAGTGTTGATCAGTTCCAAGAGACCCAGTACTTC. Amino acid sequence: CAWSVDQFQETQYF.

V and J are TRBV19 and TRBJ1-5, with 7 bases that match TRBD1. V lost 6 bases and J lost 1; bases outside the gene matches: 6. This CDR3 is 15 amino acids long. Germline CDR1 is LNHDA and CDR2 is SQIVND (reference sequence). CDR3 sequence: CASSRQGYSNQPQHF. The CDR3 bases are TGTGCCAGTAGCAGACAGGGCTACAGCAATCAGCCCCAGCATTTT. The full variable domain, in which reference TRBV19 and TRBJ1-5 provide the parts outside the CDR3, is DGGITQSPKYLFRKEGQNVTLSCEQNLNHDAMYWYRQDPGQGLRLIYYSQIVNDFQKGDIAEGYSVSREKKESFPLTVTSAQKNPTAFYLCASSRQGYSNQPQHFGDGTRLSIL.

V and J are TRBV7-2 and TRBJ1-1; 7 nucleotides line up with TRBD1. CDR3 length equals 13 residues. Germline lookup yields CDR1 SGHTA and CDR2 FQGNSA. The ends lost 5 bases at V and 12 bases at J; junction bases unmatched: 12. The CDR3 loop reads CASSQYGQDQTFF. In DNA, the CDR3 is TGTGCCAGCAGCCAATACGGACAGGATCAAACTTTCTTT.

The genes are TRBV5-6 and TRBJ2-7; TRBD1 matches 8 bases. Trimming took 4 bases from V and 4 from J; bases not matched to a gene: 7. The CDR3 extends over 14 amino acids. Germline V gene data show CDR1 as SGHDT and CDR2 as YYEEEE. The CDR3 loop is CASSGTGYLYEQYF. The CDR3 bases are TGTGCCAGCAGCGGGACAGGATACTTATACGAGCAGTACTTC.

The chain is built from TRBV11-2 and TRBJ2-1, with 9 positions matching TRBD2. This CDR3 spans 16 amino acids. V shed 3 bases and J 7 bases; nucleotides not matched to a gene: 10. From germline, CDR1 is SGHAT and CDR2 FQNNGV. CDR3 residues: CASSLFLREGQNEQFF. DNA for the CDR3: TGTGCCAGCAGCTTGTTTTTGCGGGAGGGCCAGAATGAGCAGTTCTTC.

The rearrangement joins TRBV5-1 to TRBJ2-2; D is perhaps TRBD2 (5 bases). The CDR3 contains 15 residues. Trimming pared 0 bases from V and 4 bases from J, leaving 10 bases between. Germline CDR1 SGHRS, CDR2 YFSETQ. The CDR3 protein is CASSLEGGSTGELFF. DNA of the CDR3: TGCGCCAGCAGCTTGGAAGGTGGGAGCACCGGGGAGCTGTTTTTT.

This clone has a handful of counts. The chain uses TRBV2 and TRBJ2-1; D is perhaps TRBD2 (6 bases). The germline V gene encodes CDR1 SNHLY and CDR2 FYNNEI. Trimming removed 3 bases from V and 2 bases from J, with 14 bases in between. This CDR3 is built from 16 residues. The CDR3, as DNA: TGTGCCAGCAGTGAGTTAGGAGGGAGAGCCTACAATGAGCAGTTCTTC. It encodes CASSELGGRAYNEQFF.

This clone was seen a handful of times. The chain is built from TRBV21-1 and TRBJ2-1; the D segment call TRBD1 is taken from the table without a DNA check. TRBV21-1 is flagged as a pseudogene. The CDR3 runs to 17 residues. CDR3 DNA: TGTGCCAGCAGCCAGAGACGGGACAGGGGGCCACTTAATGAGCAGTTCTTC. Translation gives CASSQRRDRGPLNEQFF.

The chain recombines TRBV11-2 with TRBJ1-1; D is uncertain. This CDR3 is built from 13 residues. Germline CDR1 is SGHAT and CDR2 is FQNNGV. Deletions cut 2 bases from V and 6 bases from J, with 10 bases between. The CDR3 loop is CASSLLSRAEAFF. The CDR3 coding sequence is TGTGCCAGCAGCTTACTTTCGAGGGCTGAAGCTTTCTTT.

The chain combines TRBV5-1 with TRBJ1-2; 8 bases map to TRBD1. The V gene end was trimmed by 1 base and the J gene end by 7 bases; junction bases not matched to a gene: 9. Germline V gene lookup returns CDR1 SGHRS and CDR2 YFSETQ. The CDR3 spans 15 residues. The CDR3 DNA follows: TGCGCCAGCAGCTTGTCCGCAGGGGGCGAAGGTGGCTACACCTTC. Protein sequence: CASSLSAGGEGGYTF.

This chain links TRBV30 with TRBJ2-1, with D tentatively TRBD1 (5 bases). Germline lookup yields CDR1 GTSNPN and CDR2 SVGIG (reference sequence). V was pared by 0 bases and J by 6 bases, with 6 bases between. This CDR3 region has 12 residues. CDR3 in amino acids: CAWSVGPNEQFF. CDR3 nucleotide sequence: TGTGCCTGGAGTGTGGGGCCCAATGAGCAGTTCTTC.

The chain recombines TRBV5-4 with TRBJ1-4; TRBD1 is a possible D gene (6 bases). Germline V gives CDR1 SGHNT, CDR2 YYREEE (reference sequence). The CDR3 is 16 amino acids. V dropped 3 bases and J dropped 0 bases, with 12 bases sitting between them. This chain's CDR3 is CASSSDSRATNEKLFF. The CDR3 DNA reads TGTGCCAGCAGCTCGGACAGTCGTGCAACTAATGAAAAACTGTTTTTT.

J is TRBJ2-2 and V is TRBV19; D perhaps matches TRBD1 (5 bases). CDR1 and CDR2 from the germline V gene are LNHDA and SQIVND (reference sequence). V lost 9 bases and J lost 0, with 14 bases in between. This CDR3 spans 15 amino acids. The CDR3 DNA reads TGTGCCAGCACTACAGGAGACGCGAACACCGGGGAGCTGTTTTTT. Protein: CASTTGDANTGELFF.

This clone was counted between two and nine times. The chain carries TRBV30 and TRBJ2-1; unclear D gene. Trimming removed 2 bases at V and 0 bases at J, with 8 bases between. CDR3 size: 14 residues. Germline CDR1 and CDR2: GTSNPN and SVGIG (reference sequence). For the CDR3, the DNA is TGTGCCTGGAGTCGTTATAGCTCCTACAATGAGCAGTTCTTC. Protein product: CAWSRYSSYNEQFF. The full variable domain, completed using reference TRBV30 and TRBJ2-1, is SQTIHQWPATLVQPVGSPLSLECTVEGTSNPNLYWYRQAAGRGLQLLFYSVGIGQISSEVPQNLSASRPQDRQFILSSKKLLLSDSGFYLCAWSRYSSYNEQFFGPGTRLTVL.

V usage is TRBV28 and J usage is TRBJ1-1; 9 positions agree with TRBD1. With 5 bases clipped from V and 0 bases from J, the junction kept 10 bases outside the gene matches. Germline assignment: CDR1 MDHEN and CDR2 SYDVKM. This CDR3 region has 17 residues. The CDR3 sequence: CASSLIQGASLNTEAFF. The DNA for the CDR3 is TGTGCCAGCAGTCTTATACAGGGGGCTTCCTTGAACACTGAAGCTTTCTTT.

CDR3 coding DNA: TGTGCCAGCAGTGAAACCCCTGGTAGTGAAAAACTGTTTTTT. Residues: CASSETPGSEKLFF. The J gene is TRBJ1-4, the V gene TRBV6-1, with D unclear. Germline V lookup: CDR1 MNHNS, CDR2 SASEGT. The CDR3 contains 14 residues. Between the trimmed V and J ends, which lost 2 bases and 7 bases, there was a span of 11 bases.

This chain links TRBV5-1 with TRBJ1-5; D ambiguous. CDR1 and CDR2 (germline): SGHRS, YFSETQ. The CDR3 has 14 amino acids. V was pared by 1 base and J by 4 bases, with 9 bases between. The CDR3 spells CASSLSGGNQPQHF. The CDR3 nucleotides read TGCGCCAGCAGCTTGTCTGGCGGAAATCAGCCCCAGCATTTT.

The chain has TRBV19 and TRBJ1-2; D is possibly TRBD1 (6 bases). The CDR3 length is 14 residues. CDR1 and CDR2 (germline): LNHDA, SQIVND (reference sequence). V lost 5 bases to trimming and J lost 2 bases, with 12 bases between them. The CDR3 DNA reads TGTGCCAGTAGTGCCGACGGGACAAACTATGGCTACACCTTC. It codes for CASSADGTNYGYTF.

In its sample, this clone was seen a few times. The chain links TRBV29-1 to TRBJ2-1, with 9 bases that match TRBD2. CDR3 length: 15 residues. Germline V CDR1 and CDR2: SQVTM, ANQGSEA. The V and J ends lost 5 bases and 9 bases, in that order; junction bases with no gene match: 14. The CDR3 loop is CSVSFVAGGPGEQFF. The DNA for the CDR3 is TGCAGCGTTAGTTTCGTGGCGGGAGGGCCGGGTGAGCAGTTCTTC.

This CDR3 reads CASRRDRAPGANVLTF. The DNA of the CDR3 is TGTGCCAGCAGGAGGGACAGGGCCCCTGGGGCCAACGTCCTGACTTTC. The chain employs TRBV2 and TRBJ2-6, with TRBD1 matching 9 bases. Germline V gene sequence: CDR1 SNHLY, CDR2 FYNNEI. Trimming cost V 6 bases and J 2 bases; bases outside gene matches: 5. CDR3 length: 16 residues.

This clone was found a few times. The chain couples TRBV23-1 to TRBJ2-7; the D gene is possibly TRBD1 (6 bases). TRBV23-1 is known as an ORF, though its function is uncertain. CDR3 length equals 17 residues. Trimming pared 2 bases from V and 2 bases from J, leaving 19 bases between. The CDR3 is CASSQSPAGTPTYEQYF. For the CDR3, the DNA is TGCGCCAGCAGTCAAAGCCCCGCCGGGACACCTACCTACGAGCAGTACTTC.

This chain joins TRBV7-2 and TRBJ2-1; unclear D gene. Germline CDR1 reads SGHTA; CDR2 reads FQGNSA. Trimming left V 5 bases short and J 0 bases short, with 11 bases between. The CDR3 loop spans 15 amino acids. CDR3 region: CASSPTRSSYNEQFF. The DNA for the CDR3 is TGTGCCAGCAGCCCCACAAGAAGCTCCTACAATGAGCAGTTCTTC.

The genes are TRBV19 and TRBJ2-7, with 7 bases identical to TRBD2. V dropped 4 bases and J dropped 7; count of bases not matched to a gene: 7. Germline values: CDR1 LNHDA, CDR2 SQIVND (reference sequence). The CDR3 totals 13 residues. The CDR3 nucleotides are TGTGCCAGTAGTAAAGCGAGGGGAGGGGAGCAGTACTTC. Translating gives CASSKARGGEQYF.